This note documents a single TCR beta chain sequence. This sample stems from a study of T cells after somatic rescue of genetic block. Using immunoSEQ multiplex PCR, the repertoire was profiled, and TCRdb retains in-frame clones only, with some absent. The sample lists over 9,000 clones, nearly 80% occurring once. There are 14 residues in the CDR3. V was clipped by 3 bases and J by 5 bases; unmatched bases: 5. Germline V CDR1 and CDR2: SGDLS, YYNGEE. The chain links TRBV9 to TRBJ1-1; 9 positions agree with TRBD1. This clonotype originated in a boy aged 5-17 years. Material: peripheral blood mononuclear cells (PBMCs). The CDR3 loop is CASSETGGNTEAFF. Written as DNA, the CDR3 is TGTGCCAGCAGCGAGACAGGGGGAAATACTGAAGCTTTCTTT.